Below, 4 T cell receptor beta chains from the same sample are listed, as sequenced in a study of blood T cell repertoires in COVID-19. TCRdb's copy holds only in-frame clones and misses some; the assay was immunoSEQ multiplex PCR. The sample includes under 150,000 clones, less than 85% of them seen just once. The sample was peripheral blood. All receptors come from a human donor in a cohort sampled during active COVID-19.

In DNA, the CDR3 is TGTGCCACCAGCACCTTTAGGACTACCACAGATACGCAGTATTTT. It encodes CATSTFRTTTDTQYF. The rearrangement links TRBV15 to TRBJ2-3; D is perhaps TRBD2 (6 bases). CDR1 and CDR2 (germline): LNHNV, YYDKDF (reference sequence). Deletions cut 4 bases from V and 2 bases from J, with 13 bases between. The CDR3 consists of 15 residues.

This clone occurred a few times. The rearrangement uses TRBV11-1 and TRBJ1-2; no definite D call. Germline values: CDR1 SGHAT, CDR2 FQDESV (reference sequence). The CDR3 contains 13 residues. Trimming removed 4 bases from V and 5 bases from J, with 11 bases in between. The CDR3 DNA is TGTGCCAGCAGCTCCACATCGCGGTATGGCTACACCTTC. It is translated as CASSSTSRYGYTF.

This clone was seen a handful of times. The genes are TRBV5-1 and TRBJ1-2; TRBD1 matches 12 bases. The CDR3 contains 18 residues. Per germline, CDR1 SGHRS and CDR2 YFSETQ. V shed 0 bases and J 7 bases; nucleotides not matched to a gene: 13. The CDR3 DNA reads as TGCGCCAGCAGCTTGGCCGGGACAGGGGGCGCCGGATCGAGTGGCTACACCTTC. Amino acid sequence: CASSLAGTGGAGSSGYTF.

This clone appeared a few times. CDR3: CASSQDRVGQYF. In DNA form, the CDR3 reads TGTGCCAGCAGCCAAGATCGGGTGGGGCAGTACTTC. This sequence joins TRBV3-1 (or the pseudogene TRBV3-2) and TRBJ2-7; D not certain. Germline lookup yields CDR1 LGHDT and CDR2 YNNKEL (reference sequence). V lost 0 bases, J lost 9 bases, and 9 bases lay in between. There are 12 residues in the CDR3.